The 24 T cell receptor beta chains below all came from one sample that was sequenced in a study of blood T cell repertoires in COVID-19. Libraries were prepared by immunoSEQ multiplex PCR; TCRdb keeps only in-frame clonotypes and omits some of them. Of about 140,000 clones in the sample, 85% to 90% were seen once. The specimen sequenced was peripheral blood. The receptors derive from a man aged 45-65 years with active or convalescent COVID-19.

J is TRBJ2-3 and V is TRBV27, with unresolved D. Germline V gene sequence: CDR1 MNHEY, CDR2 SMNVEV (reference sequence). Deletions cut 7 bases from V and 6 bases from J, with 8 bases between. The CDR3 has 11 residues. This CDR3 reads CASTVHDTQYF. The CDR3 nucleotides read TGTGCCAGCACCGTACACGATACGCAGTATTTT.

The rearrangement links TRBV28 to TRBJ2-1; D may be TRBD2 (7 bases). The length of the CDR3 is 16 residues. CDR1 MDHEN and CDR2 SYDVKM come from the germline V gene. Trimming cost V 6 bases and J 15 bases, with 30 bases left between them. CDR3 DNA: TGTGCCAGCAGCCTAGAGGGGGGAGTTACTAGCGACAGGCCGTTCTTC. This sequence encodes CASSLEGGVTSDRPFF.

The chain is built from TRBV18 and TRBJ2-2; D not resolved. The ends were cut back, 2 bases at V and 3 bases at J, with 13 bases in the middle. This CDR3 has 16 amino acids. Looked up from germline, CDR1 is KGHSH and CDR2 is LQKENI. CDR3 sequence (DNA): TGTGCCAGCTCACCATCAGGATGGATGGACACCGGGGAGCTGTTTTTT. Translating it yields CASSPSGWMDTGELFF.

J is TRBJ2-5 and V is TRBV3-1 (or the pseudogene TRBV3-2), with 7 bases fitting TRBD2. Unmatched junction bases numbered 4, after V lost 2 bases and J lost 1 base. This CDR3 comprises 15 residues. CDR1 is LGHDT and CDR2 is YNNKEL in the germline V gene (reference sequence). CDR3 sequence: CASSQLAGPQETQYF. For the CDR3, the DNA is TGTGCCAGCAGCCAATTAGCGGGTCCCCAAGAGACCCAGTACTTC.

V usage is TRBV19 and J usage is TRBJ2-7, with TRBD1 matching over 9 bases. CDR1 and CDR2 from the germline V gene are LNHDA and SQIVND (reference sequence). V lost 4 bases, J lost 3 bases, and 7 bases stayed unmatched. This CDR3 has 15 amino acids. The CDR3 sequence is CASSTPGQGYYEQYF. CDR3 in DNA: TGTGCCAGTAGTACCCCGGGACAGGGATACTACGAGCAGTACTTC.

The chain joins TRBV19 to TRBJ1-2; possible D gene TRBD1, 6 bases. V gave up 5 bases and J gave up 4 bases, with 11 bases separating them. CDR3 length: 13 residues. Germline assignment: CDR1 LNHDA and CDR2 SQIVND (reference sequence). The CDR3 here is CASSLAGVYGYTF. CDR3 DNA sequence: TGTGCCAGTAGTCTAGCAGGGGTCTATGGCTACACCTTC.

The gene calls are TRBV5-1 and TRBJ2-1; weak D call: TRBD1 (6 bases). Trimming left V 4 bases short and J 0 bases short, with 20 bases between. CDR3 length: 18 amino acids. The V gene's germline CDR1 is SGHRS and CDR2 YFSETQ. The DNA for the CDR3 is TGCGCCAGCAGCCATCGTGCGACAGGCCCGAGCTCCTACAATGAGCAGTTCTTC. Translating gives CASSHRATGPSSYNEQFF.

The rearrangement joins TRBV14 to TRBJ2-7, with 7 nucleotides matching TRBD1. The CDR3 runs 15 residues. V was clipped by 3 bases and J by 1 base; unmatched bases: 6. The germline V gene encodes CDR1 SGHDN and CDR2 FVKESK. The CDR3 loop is CASSHLGGSSYEQYF. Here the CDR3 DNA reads TGTGCCAGCAGCCATCTAGGGGGCAGTTCCTACGAGCAGTACTTC.

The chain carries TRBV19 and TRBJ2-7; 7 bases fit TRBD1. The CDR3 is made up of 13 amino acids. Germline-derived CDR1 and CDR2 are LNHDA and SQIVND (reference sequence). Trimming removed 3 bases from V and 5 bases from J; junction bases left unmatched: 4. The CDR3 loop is CASSMATGDEQYF. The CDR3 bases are TGTGCCAGTAGTATGGCTACAGGGGACGAGCAGTACTTC.

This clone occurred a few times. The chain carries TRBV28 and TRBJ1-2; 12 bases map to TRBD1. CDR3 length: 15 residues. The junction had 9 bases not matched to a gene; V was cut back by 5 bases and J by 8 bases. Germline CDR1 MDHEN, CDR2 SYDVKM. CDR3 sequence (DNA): TGTGCCAGCAGTCCAATCCGGGACAGGGGGCCCGGCTACACCTTC. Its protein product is CASSPIRDRGPGYTF.

This chain's CDR3 is CASSSYSEQFF. The CDR3 DNA is TGTGCCAGCAGCTCCTATAGTGAGCAGTTCTTC. V is TRBV5-8 and J is TRBJ2-1; unclear D gene. CDR3 length: 11 amino acids. Per germline, CDR1 SGHTS and CDR2 YDEGEE. Trimming pared 3 bases from V and 9 bases from J, leaving 7 bases between.

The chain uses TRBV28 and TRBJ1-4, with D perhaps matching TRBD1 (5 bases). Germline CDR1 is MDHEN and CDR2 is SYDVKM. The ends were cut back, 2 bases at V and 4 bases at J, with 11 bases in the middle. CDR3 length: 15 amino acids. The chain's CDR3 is CASSLRGGVNEKLFF. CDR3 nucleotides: TGTGCCAGCAGTTTACGTGGGGGGGTTAATGAAAAACTGTTTTTT.

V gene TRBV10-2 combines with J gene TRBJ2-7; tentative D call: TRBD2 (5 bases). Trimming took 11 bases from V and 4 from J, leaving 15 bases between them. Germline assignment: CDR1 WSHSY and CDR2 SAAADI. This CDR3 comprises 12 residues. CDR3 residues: CAARGEGYEQYF. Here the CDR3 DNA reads TGCGCCGCGCGTGGTGAGGGTTACGAGCAGTACTTC.

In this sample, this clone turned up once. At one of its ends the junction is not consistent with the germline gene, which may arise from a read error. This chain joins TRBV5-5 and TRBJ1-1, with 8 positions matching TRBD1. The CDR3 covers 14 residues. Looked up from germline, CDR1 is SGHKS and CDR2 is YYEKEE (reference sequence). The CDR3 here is CASSLRTGNAEAFF. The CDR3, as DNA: TGTGCCAGCAGCCTCCGGACAGGGAACGCTGAAGCTTTCTTT.

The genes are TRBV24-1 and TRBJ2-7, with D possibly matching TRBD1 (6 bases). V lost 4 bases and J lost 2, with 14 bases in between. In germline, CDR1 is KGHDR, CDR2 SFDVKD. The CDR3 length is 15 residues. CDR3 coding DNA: TGTGCCACCAGTGAACACAAACAGGGTACCTACGAGCAGTACTTC. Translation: CATSEHKQGTYEQYF.

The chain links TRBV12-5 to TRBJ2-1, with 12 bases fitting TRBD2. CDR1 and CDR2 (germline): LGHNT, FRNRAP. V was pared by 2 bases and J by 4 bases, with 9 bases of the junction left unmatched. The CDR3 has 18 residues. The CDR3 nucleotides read TGTGCTAGTGGTTTGTCCCTAGCGGGAGGGTCCATTTACAATGAGCAGTTCTTC. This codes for CASGLSLAGGSIYNEQFF.

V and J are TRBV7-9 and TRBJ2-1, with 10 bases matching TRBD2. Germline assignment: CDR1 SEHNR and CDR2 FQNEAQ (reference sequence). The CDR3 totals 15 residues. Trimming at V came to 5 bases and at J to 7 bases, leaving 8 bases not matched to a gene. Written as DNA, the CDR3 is TGTGCCAGCAGCCCGACTAGCGGGCTACCTAATGAGCAGTTCTTC. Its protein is CASSPTSGLPNEQFF.

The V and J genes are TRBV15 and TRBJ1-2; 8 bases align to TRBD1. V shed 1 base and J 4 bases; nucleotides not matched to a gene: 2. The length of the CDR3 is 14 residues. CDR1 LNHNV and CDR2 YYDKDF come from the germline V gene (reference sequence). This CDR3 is CATSRGGTGYGYTF. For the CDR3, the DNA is TGTGCCACCAGCAGAGGTGGGACAGGCTATGGCTACACCTTC.

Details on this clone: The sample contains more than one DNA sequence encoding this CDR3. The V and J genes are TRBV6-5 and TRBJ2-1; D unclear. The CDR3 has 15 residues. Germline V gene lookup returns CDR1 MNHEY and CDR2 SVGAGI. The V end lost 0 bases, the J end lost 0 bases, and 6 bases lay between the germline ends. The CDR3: CASSYSGSSYNEQFF. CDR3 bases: TGTGCCAGCAGTTACTCGGGCAGCTCCTACAATGAGCAGTTCTTC.

The CDR3 reads CASRETTDTQYF. As DNA, the CDR3 is TGCGCCAGCAGGGAGACCACAGATACGCAGTATTTT. The rearrangement links TRBV5-1 to TRBJ2-3; no firm D call. The CDR3 is 12 amino acids. The V and J ends lost 5 bases and 2 bases respectively, with 6 bases between them. Germline-derived CDR1 and CDR2 are SGHRS and YFSETQ.

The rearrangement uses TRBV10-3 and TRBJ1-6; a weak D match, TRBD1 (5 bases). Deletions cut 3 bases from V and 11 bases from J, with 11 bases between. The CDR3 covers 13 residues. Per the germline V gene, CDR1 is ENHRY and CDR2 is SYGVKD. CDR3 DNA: TGTGCCATCAGTGATCTGGAGGGGACACCCCTCCACTTT. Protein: CAISDLEGTPLHF.

CDR3 residues: CASSYSRRVGNQPQHF. CDR3 nucleotides: TGTGCCAGCAGTTACTCGAGGAGGGTAGGGAATCAGCCCCAGCATTTT. V gene TRBV6-5 combines with J gene TRBJ1-5; D unclear. Germline V CDR1 and CDR2: MNHEY, SVGAGI. Trimming removed 0 bases at V and 4 bases at J, with 13 bases between. The CDR3 covers 16 residues.

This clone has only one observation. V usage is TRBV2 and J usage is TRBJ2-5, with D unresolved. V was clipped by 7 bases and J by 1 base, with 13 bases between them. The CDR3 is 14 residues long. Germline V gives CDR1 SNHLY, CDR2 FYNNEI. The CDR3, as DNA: TGTGCCAGCATTCGGCAGGCGCTCCAAGAGACCCAGTACTTC. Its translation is CASIRQALQETQYF.

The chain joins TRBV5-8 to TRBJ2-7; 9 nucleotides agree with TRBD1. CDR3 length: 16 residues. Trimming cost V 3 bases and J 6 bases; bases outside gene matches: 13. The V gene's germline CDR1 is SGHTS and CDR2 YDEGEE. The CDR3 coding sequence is TGTGCCAGCAGCTATACGTGGGGGACAGGGTTCCGCGAGCAGTACTTC. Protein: CASSYTWGTGFREQYF.